This is a list of T cell receptor beta chains from one sample in a study of cytomegalovirus exposure and HLA in healthy donors. Sequencing used immunoSEQ multiplex PCR; TCRdb keeps in-frame clones, though not all of them. The sample holds about 200,000 clones; about 78% are singletons and the top ten take 3.8%. Material: PBMCs. Receptors originate from a male donor in good health and CMV-seronegative. The CDR3 runs from the conserved cysteine through the conserved F or W. A D gene is named only where the DNA matches it firmly. Clone size, where shown, is once, few, many, or a class for clones that have expanded.

D	V	size	J	length	DNA	CDR3
.	TRBV9	.	TRBJ2-5	15	TGTGCCAGCAGCTCACGGGCTATAAGAGGGGAGACCCAGTACTTC	CASSSRAIRGETQYF
.	TRBV19	.	TRBJ2-3	14	TGTGCCAGTAGTATAGGGACAGACGCAGATACGCAGTATTTT	CASSIGTDADTQYF
.	TRBV9	.	TRBJ2-3	13	TGTGCCAGCAGCTCCATTAGCACAGATACGCAGTATTTT	CASSSISTDTQYF
TRBD1	TRBV18	.	TRBJ2-7	14	TGTGCCAGCTCACTTCGGGACAGAATCTACGAGCAGTACTTC	CASSLRDRIYEQYF
TRBD1	TRBV6-1	.	TRBJ1-2	17	TGTGCCAGCAGTGACCCGTGGGACAGGAGAGCTAACTATGGCTACACCTTC	CASSDPWDRRANYGYTF
TRBD2	TRBV7-3	.	TRBJ2-2	16	TGTGCCAGCAGCTTGCGACTAGCGGGGACCCCCGGGGAGCTGTTTTTT	CASSLRLAGTPGELFF
.	TRBV5-6	few	TRBJ1-2	15	TGTGCCAGCAGCCCGCGGGATTCACGAAACTATGGCTACACCTTC	CASSPRDSRNYGYTF
.	TRBV5-4	.	TRBJ1-4	17	TGTGCCAGCAGCTTTGGGGCCGATACTTCAACTAATGAAAAACTGTTTTTT	CASSFGADTSTNEKLFF
.	TRBV6-1	.	TRBJ1-2	13	TGTGCCAGCCCAGGGGAGGGGTTCTATGACTACACCTTC	CASPGEGFYDYTF
.	TRBV7-2	.	TRBJ2-5	13	TGTGCCAGCAGCACCGCCCTCGGGGAGACCCAGTACTTC	CASSTALGETQYF
.	TRBV5-8	once	TRBJ1-5	15	TGTGCCAGCAGCTTCAGGGAATGGACCAATCAGCCCCAGCATTTT	CASSFREWTNQPQHF
.	TRBV7-3	.	TRBJ2-1	15	TGTGCCAGCAGCTCCCGACTTGCGAAAGGCAATGAGCAGTTCTTC	CASSSRLAKGNEQFF
.	TRBV27	.	TRBJ2-5	14	TGTGCCAGCAGGACGGGACTCGACGAAGAGACCCAGTACTTC	CASRTGLDEETQYF
.	TRBV7-3	.	TRBJ2-3	12	TGTGCCAGCAGCTCGCTAGAGGGTACGCAGTATTTT	CASSSLEGTQYF
TRBD1	TRBV6-5	many	TRBJ1-2	16	TGTGCCAGCAGTTACGCGAGGACAGGGGGCGGCTATGGCTACACCTTC	CASSYARTGGGYGYTF
.	TRBV29-1	.	TRBJ2-1	11	TGCAGCGTTCGAGGTGGGAATGAGCAGTTCTTC	CSVRGGNEQFF
TRBD1	TRBV19	.	TRBJ1-1	15	TGTGCCAGTAGACGGGGACAGCACCAGAACACTGAAGCTTTCTTT	CASRRGQHQNTEAFF
TRBD1	TRBV18	.	TRBJ1-1	15	TGTGCCAGCTCACGCCAAAGACAGGGGAACACTGAAGCTTTCTTT	CASSRQRQGNTEAFF
.	TRBV6-5	.	TRBJ2-7	14	TGTGCCAGCAGTTACGCGGGGAGCTCCTACGAGCAGTACTTC	CASSYAGSSYEQYF
TRBD2	TRBV6-5	.	TRBJ2-1	15	TGTGCCAGCAGTTATAGCGGGAGCTCCTACAATGAGCAGTTCTTC	CASSYSGSSYNEQFF
TRBD2	TRBV19	.	TRBJ2-1	15	TGTGCCAGTAGTAAAGGCCTAGCGGGAGGAAATGAGCAGTTCTTC	CASSKGLAGGNEQFF
TRBD2	TRBV5-1	.	TRBJ2-5	15	TGCGCCAGCAGCTTGGCAGCGGGAGTATTAGAGACCCAGTACTTC	CASSLAAGVLETQYF
.	TRBV5-1	few	TRBJ2-3	16	TGCGCCAGCAGCTGGGAGCGGGCCCTGACGCAGGATACGCAGTATTTT	CASSWERALTQDTQYF
TRBD1	TRBV10-2	.	TRBJ1-1	14	TGCGCCAGCAGGGACAGGGGGCGTACTGGTGGGGCTTTCTTT	CASRDRGRTGGAFF
.	TRBV28	.	TRBJ1-4	15	TGTGCCAGCAGTTCGGGCGGGGGTTTGAATGAAAAACTGTTTTTT	CASSSGGGLNEKLFF
.	TRBV5-1	few	TRBJ2-3	14	TGCGCCAGCAGCCAGGGACACGTCTCAGATACGCAGTATTTT	CASSQGHVSDTQYF
.	TRBV5-4	.	TRBJ2-7	14	TGTGCCAGCAGTATCCAGGGAATCTCCTACGAGCAGTACTTC	CASSIQGISYEQYF
.	TRBV7-9	few	TRBJ2-2	12	TGTGCCAGCAGCCTGTTTACCGGGGAGCTGTTTTTT	CASSLFTGELFF
TRBD1	TRBV6-1	.	TRBJ1-2	14	TGTGCCAGCAGTGGCGTGACAGGGAACTATGGCTACACCTTC	CASSGVTGNYGYTF
.	TRBV20-1	.	TRBJ1-1	11	TGCAGTGCGGACATTTTCACTGAAGCTTTCTTT	CSADIFTEAFF
TRBD1	TRBV7-8	few	TRBJ2-1	16	TGTGCCAGCAGCCCCCTGCCGGGACAGCTATACAATGAGCAGTTCTTC	CASSPLPGQLYNEQFF
.	TRBV21-1	.	TRBJ2-5	15	TGTGCCAGCAGCAAAGCGCTTTGTTTCGGAGAGACCCAGTACTTC	CASSKALCFGETQYF
.	TRBV27	.	TRBJ1-2	14	TGTGCCAGCAGACCTGGACATTCTTCCTATGGCTACACCTTC	CASRPGHSSYGYTF
TRBD2	TRBV18	.	TRBJ2-7	16	TGTGCCAGCTCACCACCTGGTCAGGGACTAACCTACGAGCAGTACTTC	CASSPPGQGLTYEQYF
.	TRBV5-4	once	TRBJ2-3	16	TGTGCCAGCAGCTTGGGGGCTAGCGAGAGCACAGATACGCAGTATTTT	CASSLGASESTDTQYF
.	TRBV7-9	.	TRBJ2-1	14	TGTGCCAGCAGCTCAGGGGATGTAGGCAATGAGCAGTTCTTC	CASSSGDVGNEQFF
TRBD2	TRBV4-1	.	TRBJ2-7	18	TGCGCCAGCAGCCACGCGGGACTAGCGGGCGTCGGGGTGTACGAGCAGTACTTC	CASSHAGLAGVGVYEQYF
TRBD1	TRBV27	.	TRBJ1-2	13	TGTGCCAGCGGACCGACAGGGACCTATGGCTACACCTTC	CASGPTGTYGYTF
TRBD2	TRBV28	.	TRBJ2-7	15	TGTGCCAGCAGTTCTCGGGCTAGCGGGAGTTACGAGCAGTACTTC	CASSSRASGSYEQYF
.	TRBV7-9	once	TRBJ1-4	15	TGTGCCAGCAGCTTAGCTGCCAGGGTGGAGGAAAAACTGTTTTTT	CASSLAARVEEKLFF
.	TRBV7-2	.	TRBJ2-7	13	TGTGCCAGCAGCGTTCCCACTAGTTCCGAGCAGTACTTC	CASSVPTSSEQYF
TRBD1	TRBV7-9	.	TRBJ1-2	13	TGTGCCAGCAGCTTAGCTTCCGGACAGGTTGACACCTTC	CASSLASGQVDTF
.	TRBV18	.	TRBJ1-2	14	TGTGCCAGCTCTACACAGGGAAGTGGAGGTGGCTACACCTTC	CASSTQGSGGGYTF
.	TRBV9	.	TRBJ2-5	15	TGTGCCAGCAGCGTAGGGGGCGGCAACCAAGAGACCCAGTACTTC	CASSVGGGNQETQYF
TRBD2	TRBV7-7	few	TRBJ2-1	16	TGTGCTAGCAGCTTAGGGTCAGCTAGCGGATACAATGAGCAGTTCTTC	CASSLGSASGYNEQFF
.	TRBV4-1	.	TRBJ2-5	15	TGCGCCAGCAGCCAATGGTCGGCGGCACAAGAGACCCAGTACTTC	CASSQWSAAQETQYF